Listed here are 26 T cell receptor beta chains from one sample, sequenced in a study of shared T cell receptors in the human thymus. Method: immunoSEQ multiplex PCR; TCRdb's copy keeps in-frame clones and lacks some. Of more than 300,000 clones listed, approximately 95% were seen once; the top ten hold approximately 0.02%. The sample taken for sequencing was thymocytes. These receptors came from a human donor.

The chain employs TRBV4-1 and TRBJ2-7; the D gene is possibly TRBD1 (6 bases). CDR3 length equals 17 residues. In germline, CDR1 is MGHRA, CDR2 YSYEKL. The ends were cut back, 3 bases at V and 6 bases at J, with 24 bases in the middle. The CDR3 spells CASSHSYLQGRGGEQYF. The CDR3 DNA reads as TGCGCCAGCAGCCATTCCTATCTACAGGGTCGGGGTGGCGAGCAGTACTTC.

The CDR3, as DNA: TGCGCCAGCAGTGAGTTAGGGGTACCGGGGGCCCAGTACTTC. This codes for CASSELGVPGAQYF. The chain combines TRBV10-1 with TRBJ2-5; D may be TRBD2 (6 bases). This CDR3 is 14 amino acids long. Germline V gene lookup returns CDR1 WNHNN and CDR2 SYGVQD (reference sequence). Trimming cost V 1 base and J 9 bases, with 15 bases left between them.

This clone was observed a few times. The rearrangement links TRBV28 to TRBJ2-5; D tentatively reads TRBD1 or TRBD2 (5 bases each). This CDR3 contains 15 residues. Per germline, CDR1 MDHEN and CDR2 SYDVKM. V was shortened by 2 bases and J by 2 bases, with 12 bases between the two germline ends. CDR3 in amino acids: CASSLIGEGQETQYF. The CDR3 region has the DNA TGTGCCAGCAGTTTAATCGGAGAGGGGCAAGAGACCCAGTACTTC. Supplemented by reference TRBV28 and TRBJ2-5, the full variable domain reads DVKVTQSSRYLVKRTGEKVFLECVQDMDHENMFWYRQDPGLGLRLIYFSYDVKMKEKGDIPEGYSVSREKKERFSLILESASTNQTSMYLCASSLIGEGQETQYFGPGTRLLVL.

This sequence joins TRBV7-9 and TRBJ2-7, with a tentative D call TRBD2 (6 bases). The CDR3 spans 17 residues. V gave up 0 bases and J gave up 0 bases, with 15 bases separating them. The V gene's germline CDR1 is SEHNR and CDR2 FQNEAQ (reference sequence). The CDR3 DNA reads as TGTGCCAGCAGCTTAGCCCGCGGTAGCGGAAGCTCCTACGAGCAGTACTTC. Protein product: CASSLARGSGSSYEQYF.

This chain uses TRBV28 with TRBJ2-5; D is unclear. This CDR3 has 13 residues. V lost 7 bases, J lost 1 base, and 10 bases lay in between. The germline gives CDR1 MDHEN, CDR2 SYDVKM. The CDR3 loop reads CASMANFQETQYF. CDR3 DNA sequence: TGTGCCAGCATGGCCAATTTCCAAGAGACCCAGTACTTC. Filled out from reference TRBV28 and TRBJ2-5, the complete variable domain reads DVKVTQSSRYLVKRTGEKVFLECVQDMDHENMFWYRQDPGLGLRLIYFSYDVKMKEKGDIPEGYSVSREKKERFSLILESASTNQTSMYLCASMANFQETQYFGPGTRLLVL.

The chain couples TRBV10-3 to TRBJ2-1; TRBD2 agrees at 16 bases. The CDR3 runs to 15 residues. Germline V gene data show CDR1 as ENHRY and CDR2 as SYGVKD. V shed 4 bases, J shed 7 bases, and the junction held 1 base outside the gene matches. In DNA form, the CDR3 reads TGTGCCATCAGTGGGGGACTAGCGGGAGGGAATGAGCAGTTCTTC. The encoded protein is CAISGGLAGGNEQFF.

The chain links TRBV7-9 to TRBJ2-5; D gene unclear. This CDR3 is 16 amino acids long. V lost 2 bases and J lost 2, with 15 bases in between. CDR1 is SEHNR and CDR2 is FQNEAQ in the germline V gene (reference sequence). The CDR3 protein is CASSLPSIQAQETQYF. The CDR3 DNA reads TGTGCCAGCAGCTTACCGTCTATCCAGGCGCAAGAGACCCAGTACTTC.

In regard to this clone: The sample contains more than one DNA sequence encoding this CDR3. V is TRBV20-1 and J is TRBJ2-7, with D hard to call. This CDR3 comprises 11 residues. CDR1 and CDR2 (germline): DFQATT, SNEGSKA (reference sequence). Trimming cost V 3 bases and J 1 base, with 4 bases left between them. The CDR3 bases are TGCAGTGCTAGGACATCCTACGAGCAGTACTTC. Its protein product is CSARTSYEQYF.

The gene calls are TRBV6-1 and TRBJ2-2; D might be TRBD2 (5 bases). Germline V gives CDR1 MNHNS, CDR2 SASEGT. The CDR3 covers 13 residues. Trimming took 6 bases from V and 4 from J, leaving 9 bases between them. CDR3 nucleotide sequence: TGTGCCAGCAGGGGCGGGCGCACCGGGGAGCTGTTTTTT. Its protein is CASRGGRTGELFF.

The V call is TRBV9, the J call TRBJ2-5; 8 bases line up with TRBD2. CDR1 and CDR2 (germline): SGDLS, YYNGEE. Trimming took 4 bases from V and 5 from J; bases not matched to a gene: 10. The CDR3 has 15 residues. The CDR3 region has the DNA TGTGCCAGCAGCCCCCGTAGCGGGATGGATGAGACCCAGTACTTC. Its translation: CASSPRSGMDETQYF.

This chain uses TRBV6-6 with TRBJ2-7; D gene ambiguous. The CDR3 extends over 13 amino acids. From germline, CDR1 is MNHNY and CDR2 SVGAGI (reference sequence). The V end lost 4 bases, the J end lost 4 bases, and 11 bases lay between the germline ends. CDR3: CASSSSALYEQYF. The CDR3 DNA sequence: TGTGCCAGCAGTTCCTCCGCCTTGTACGAGCAGTACTTC.

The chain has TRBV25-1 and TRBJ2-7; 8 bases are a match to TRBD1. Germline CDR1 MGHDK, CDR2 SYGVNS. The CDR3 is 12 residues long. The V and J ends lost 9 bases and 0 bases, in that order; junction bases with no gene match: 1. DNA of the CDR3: TGTGCCAGTCAGGGGGCCTCCTACGAGCAGTACTTC. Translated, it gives CASQGASYEQYF.

CDR3 in DNA: TGTGCCAGCAGGGCATTGGTCTCTGGAAACACCATATATTTT. Protein sequence: CASRALVSGNTIYF. The rearrangement uses TRBV28 and TRBJ1-3, with D unresolved. Looked up from germline, CDR1 is MDHEN and CDR2 is SYDVKM. The CDR3 spans 14 residues. V dropped 6 bases and J dropped 0 bases, with 9 bases sitting between them. Complete variable domain (other parts from reference TRBV28 and TRBJ1-3): DVKVTQSSRYLVKRTGEKVFLECVQDMDHENMFWYRQDPGLGLRLIYFSYDVKMKEKGDIPEGYSVSREKKERFSLILESASTNQTSMYLCASRALVSGNTIYFGEGSWLTVV.

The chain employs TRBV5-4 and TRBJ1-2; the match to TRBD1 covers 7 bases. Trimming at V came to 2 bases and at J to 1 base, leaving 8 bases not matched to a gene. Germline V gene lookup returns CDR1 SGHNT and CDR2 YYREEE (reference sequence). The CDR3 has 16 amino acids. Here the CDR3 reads CASSFGTGALNYGYTF. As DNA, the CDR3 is TGTGCCAGCAGCTTCGGAACAGGGGCCCTTAACTATGGCTACACCTTC.

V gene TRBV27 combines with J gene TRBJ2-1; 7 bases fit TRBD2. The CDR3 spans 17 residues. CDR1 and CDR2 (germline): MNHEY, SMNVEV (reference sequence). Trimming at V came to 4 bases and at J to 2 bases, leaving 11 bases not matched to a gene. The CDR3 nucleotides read TGTGCCAGCAGTTCCCTCGGGAGGCCACAACCCTACAATGAGCAGTTCTTC. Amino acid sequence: CASSSLGRPQPYNEQFF.

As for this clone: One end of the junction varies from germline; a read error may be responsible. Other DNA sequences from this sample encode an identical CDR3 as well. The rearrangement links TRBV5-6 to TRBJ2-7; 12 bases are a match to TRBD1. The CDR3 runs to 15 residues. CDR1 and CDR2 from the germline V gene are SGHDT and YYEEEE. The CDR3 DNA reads TGTGCCAGCAGCGGAGGGGGACAGGGGGCCTACGAGCAGTATTTC. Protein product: CASSGGGQGAYEQYF.

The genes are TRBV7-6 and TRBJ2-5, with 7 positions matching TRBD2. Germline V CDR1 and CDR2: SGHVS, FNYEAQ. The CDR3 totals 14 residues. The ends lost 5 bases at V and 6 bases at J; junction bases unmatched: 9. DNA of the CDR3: TGTGCCAGCAGCACCAAGACTAGCTGGAAGACCCAGTACTTC. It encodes CASSTKTSWKTQYF.

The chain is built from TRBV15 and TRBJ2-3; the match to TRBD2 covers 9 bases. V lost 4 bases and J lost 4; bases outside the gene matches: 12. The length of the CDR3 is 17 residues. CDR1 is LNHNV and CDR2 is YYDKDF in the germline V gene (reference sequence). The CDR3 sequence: CATSTPGIAGVADTQYF. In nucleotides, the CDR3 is TGTGCCACCAGCACCCCGGGTATAGCGGGAGTCGCAGATACGCAGTATTTT.

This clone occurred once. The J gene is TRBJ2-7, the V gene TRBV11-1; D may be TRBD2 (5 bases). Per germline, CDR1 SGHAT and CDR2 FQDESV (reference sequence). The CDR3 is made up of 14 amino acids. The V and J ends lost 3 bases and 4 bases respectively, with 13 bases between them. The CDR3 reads CASSFEGRSYEQYF. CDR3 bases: TGTGCCAGCAGCTTCGAGGGTAGGAGTTACGAGCAGTACTTC. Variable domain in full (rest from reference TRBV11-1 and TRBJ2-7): EAEVAQSPRYKITEKSQAVAFWCDPISGHATLYWYRQILGQGPELLVQFQDESVVDDSQLPKDRFSAERLKGVDSTLKIQPAELGDSAMYLCASSFEGRSYEQYFGPGTRLTVT.

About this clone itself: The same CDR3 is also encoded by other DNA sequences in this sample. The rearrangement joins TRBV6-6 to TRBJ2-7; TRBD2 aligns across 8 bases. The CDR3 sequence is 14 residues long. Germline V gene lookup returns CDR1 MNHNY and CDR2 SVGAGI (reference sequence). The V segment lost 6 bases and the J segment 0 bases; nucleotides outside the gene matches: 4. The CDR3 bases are TGTGCCAGCAGCCTTAGCGGGACCTCCTACGAGCAGTACTTC. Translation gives CASSLSGTSYEQYF.

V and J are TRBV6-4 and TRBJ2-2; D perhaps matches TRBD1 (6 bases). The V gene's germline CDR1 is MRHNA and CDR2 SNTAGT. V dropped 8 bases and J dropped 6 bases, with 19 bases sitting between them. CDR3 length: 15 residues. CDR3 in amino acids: CASAKVQGSAGELFF. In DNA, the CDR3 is TGTGCCAGCGCTAAGGTCCAGGGGTCGGCCGGGGAGCTGTTTTTT.

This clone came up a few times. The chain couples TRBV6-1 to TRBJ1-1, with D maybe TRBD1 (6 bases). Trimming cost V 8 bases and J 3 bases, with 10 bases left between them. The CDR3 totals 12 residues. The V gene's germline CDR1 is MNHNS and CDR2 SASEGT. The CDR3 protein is CASARGHTEAFF. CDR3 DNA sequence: TGTGCCAGCGCTCGGGGGCACACTGAAGCTTTCTTT.

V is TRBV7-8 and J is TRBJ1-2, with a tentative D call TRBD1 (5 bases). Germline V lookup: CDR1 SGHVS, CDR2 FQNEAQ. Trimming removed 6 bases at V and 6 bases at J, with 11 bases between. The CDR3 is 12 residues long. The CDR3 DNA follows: TGTGCCAGCAGAGCGCAGGGACATGGCTACACCTTC. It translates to CASRAQGHGYTF.

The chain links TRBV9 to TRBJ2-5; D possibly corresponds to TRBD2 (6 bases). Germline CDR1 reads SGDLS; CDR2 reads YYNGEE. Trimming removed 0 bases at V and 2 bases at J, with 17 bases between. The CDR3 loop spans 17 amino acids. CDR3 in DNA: TGTGCCAGCAGCGTAGGTCGCGGGACTGGCAGTCAAGAGACCCAGTACTTC. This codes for CASSVGRGTGSQETQYF. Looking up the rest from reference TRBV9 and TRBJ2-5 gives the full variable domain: DSGVTQTPKHLITATGQRVTLRCSPRSGDLSVYWYQQSLDQGLQFLIQYYNGEERAKGNILERFSAQQFPDLHSELNLSSLELGDSALYFCASSVGRGTGSQETQYFGPGTRLLVL.

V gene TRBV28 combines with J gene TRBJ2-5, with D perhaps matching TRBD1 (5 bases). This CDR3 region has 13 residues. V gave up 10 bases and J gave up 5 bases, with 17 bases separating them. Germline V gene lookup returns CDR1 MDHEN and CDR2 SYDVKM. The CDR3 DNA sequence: TGTGCCACAATGCAGGGTCCGAGGGAGACCCAGTACTTC. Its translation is CATMQGPRETQYF.

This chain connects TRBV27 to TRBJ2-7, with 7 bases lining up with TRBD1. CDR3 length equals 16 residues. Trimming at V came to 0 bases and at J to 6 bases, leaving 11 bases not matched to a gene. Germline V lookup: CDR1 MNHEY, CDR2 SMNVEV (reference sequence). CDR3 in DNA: TGTGCCAGCAGTTTATCCTGGGACAGCCAACTCTGCGAGCAGTACTTC. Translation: CASSLSWDSQLCEQYF.